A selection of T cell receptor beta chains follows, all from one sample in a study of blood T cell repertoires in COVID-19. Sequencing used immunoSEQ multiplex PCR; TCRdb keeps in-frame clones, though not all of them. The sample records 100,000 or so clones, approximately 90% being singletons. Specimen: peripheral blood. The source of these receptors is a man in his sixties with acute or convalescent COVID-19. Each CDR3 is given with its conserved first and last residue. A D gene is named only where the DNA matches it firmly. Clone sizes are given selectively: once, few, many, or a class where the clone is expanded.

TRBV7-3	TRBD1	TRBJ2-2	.	TGTGCCAGCAGCTTAGGGACAGCGAACACCGGGGAGCTGTTTTTT	CASSLGTANTGELFF
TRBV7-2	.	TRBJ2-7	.	TGTGCCAGCAGCTCCCAGATTGGGGGGAGAGTGTACGAGCAGTACTTC	CASSSQIGGRVYEQYF
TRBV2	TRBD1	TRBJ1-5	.	TGTGCCAGCAGTGAGTTCGGGACAGGGGGCCATCAGCCCCAGCATTTT	CASSEFGTGGHQPQHF
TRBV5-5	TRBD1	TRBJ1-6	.	TGTGCCAGCAGCCCCACAGGGGAGTCACCCCTCCACTTT	CASSPTGESPLHF
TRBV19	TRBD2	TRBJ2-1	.	TGTGCCAGTAGTATTAGCGGGAGGGCAGGTTATGAGCAGTTCTTC	CASSISGRAGYEQFF
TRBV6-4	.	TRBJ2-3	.	TGTGCCAGTTCGACCAGCGGAGCTAGCACAGATACGCAGTATTTT	CASSTSGASTDTQYF
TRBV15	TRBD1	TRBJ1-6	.	TGTGCCACCAGCAGAGCCACCGGGACAGGGCGTTCACCCCTCCACTTT	CATSRATGTGRSPLHF
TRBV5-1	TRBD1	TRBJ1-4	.	TGCGCCAGCAGCGCGCGACAGGGGTTGAATGAAAAACTGTTTTTT	CASSARQGLNEKLFF
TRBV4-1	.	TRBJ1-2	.	TGCGCCAGCAGCCAAGATCAGACAGTATATGGCTACACCTTC	CASSQDQTVYGYTF
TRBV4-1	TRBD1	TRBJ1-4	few	TGCGCCAGCAGCCAGCCCGACAGGGGAGGTGGTGAAAAACTGTTTTTT	CASSQPDRGGGEKLFF
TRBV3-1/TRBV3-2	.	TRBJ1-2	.	TGTGCCAGCAGCCAACCTAGGCCGGGAAACTATGGCTACACCTTC	CASSQPRPGNYGYTF
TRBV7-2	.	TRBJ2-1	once	TGTGCCAGCAGCTTATCCCTGACAGACGCTACTGAGCAGTTCTTC	CASSLSLTDATEQFF
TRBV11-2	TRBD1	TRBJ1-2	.	TGTGCCAGCAGCAGACTCCTTACAGGGGCCTATGGCTACACCTTC	CASSRLLTGAYGYTF
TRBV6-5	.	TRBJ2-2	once	TGTGCCAGCAGCCTCAACACCGGGGAGCTGTTTTTT	CASSLNTGELFF
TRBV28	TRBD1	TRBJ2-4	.	TGTGCCAGCAGTCCGACCCGGACAGGGAGGAAAAACATTCAGTACTTC	CASSPTRTGRKNIQYF
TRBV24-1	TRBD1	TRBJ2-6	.	TGTGCCACCAGTGAGGGGACAGGCGTTTGGGCCAACGTCCTGACTTTC	CATSEGTGVWANVLTF
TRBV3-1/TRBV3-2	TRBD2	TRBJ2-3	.	TGTGCCAGCAGCCAAAGGCGGGGGGCTGTGGATACGCAGTATTTT	CASSQRRGAVDTQYF
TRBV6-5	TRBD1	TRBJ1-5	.	TGTGCCAGCAGGGGGGACAGGGGAAGTCAGCCCCAGCATTTT	CASRGDRGSQPQHF
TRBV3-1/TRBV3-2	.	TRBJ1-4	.	TGTGCCAGCAGCCCAACACTGACAACGAGCGAAAAACTGTTTTTT	CASSPTLTTSEKLFF
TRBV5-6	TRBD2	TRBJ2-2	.	TGTGCCAGCAGCCTGGGGGGACTAGGGCCCCACACCGGGGAGCTGTTTTTT	CASSLGGLGPHTGELFF
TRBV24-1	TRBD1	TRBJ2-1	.	TGTGCCACCAGTGATTCTCGGACAGGGGGCGTACGGAATGAGCAGTTCTTC	CATSDSRTGGVRNEQFF
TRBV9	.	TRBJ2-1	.	TGTGCCAGCAGCGTAGCTAGGGGGGGGCGCGGATACAATGAGCAGTTCTTC	CASSVARGGRGYNEQFF
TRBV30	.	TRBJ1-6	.	TGTGCCTGGAGTGGCGACAGGAGATATAATTCACCCCTCCACTTT	CAWSGDRRYNSPLHF
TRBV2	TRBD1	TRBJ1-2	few	TGTGCCAGCAGCGTGGGACAGGGCTATGGCTACACCTTC	CASSVGQGYGYTF
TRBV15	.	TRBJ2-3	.	TGTGCCACCAGTACTCCGGGGGCAGATACGCAGTATTTT	CATSTPGADTQYF
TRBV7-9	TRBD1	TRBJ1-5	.	TGTGCCAGCAGCCCCGGCGGGACAGATAGCAATCAGCCCCAGCATTTT	CASSPGGTDSNQPQHF
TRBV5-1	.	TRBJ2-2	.	TGCGCCAGCAGCTTAACAGAGAACACCGGGGAGCTGTTTTTT	CASSLTENTGELFF
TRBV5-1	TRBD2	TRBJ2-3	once	TGCGCCAGCAGCAGCGCCGGGACTAGCGGGCGGGTAGATACGCAGTATTTT	CASSSAGTSGRVDTQYF
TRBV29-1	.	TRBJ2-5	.	TGCAGCGTTGAGGGCCGACCCGTTCAAGAGACCCAGTACTTC	CSVEGRPVQETQYF
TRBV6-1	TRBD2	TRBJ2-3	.	TGTGCCAGCAGTGAGACTAGCGGGGGGATCACAGATACGCAGTATTTT	CASSETSGGITDTQYF
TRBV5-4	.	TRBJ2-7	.	TGTGCCAGCAGCGTGGACGGCCGGGGAGGCGAGCAGTACTTC	CASSVDGRGGEQYF
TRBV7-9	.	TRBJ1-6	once	TGTGCCAGCAGCTACGAGGCCGGGACTAGCTCCTATAATTCACCCCTCCACTTT	CASSYEAGTSSYNSPLHF
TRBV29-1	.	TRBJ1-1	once	TGCAGCGTCCAAACTACAGGGAGTCCTGAAGCTTTCTTT	CSVQTTGSPEAFF
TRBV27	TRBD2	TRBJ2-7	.	TGTGCCAGCAGTGGTCTTCGGACTAGCGGGTCCTACGAGCAGTACTTC	CASSGLRTSGSYEQYF
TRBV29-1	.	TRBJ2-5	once	TGCAGCGTTCCCTTCGGGGGTCGCCAAGAGACCCAGTACTTC	CSVPFGGRQETQYF
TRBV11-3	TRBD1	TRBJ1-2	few	TGTGCCAGCAGCGACAGGGACGGCTACACCTTC	CASSDRDGYTF
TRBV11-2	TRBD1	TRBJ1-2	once	TGTGCCAGCAGCCCGGACAGGGGAGTCCTCTATGGCTACACCTTC	CASSPDRGVLYGYTF
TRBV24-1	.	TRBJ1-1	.	TGTGCCACCAGGGCCAGGGCATCGGTGAACACTGAAGCTTTCTTT	CATRARASVNTEAFF
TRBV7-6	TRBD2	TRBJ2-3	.	TGTGCCAGCAGTTCCTCCCAAGGGACTAGCGGCACAGATACGCAGTATTTT	CASSSSQGTSGTDTQYF
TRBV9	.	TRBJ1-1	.	TGTGCCAGCGGTCCCCGGAGGATTTCTGAAGCTTTCTTT	CASGPRRISEAFF
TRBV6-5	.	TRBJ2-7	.	TGTGCCAGCAGTTACGTGAGGAGCTCCTACGAGCAGTACTTC	CASSYVRSSYEQYF
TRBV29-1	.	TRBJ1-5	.	TGCAGCGTTCTAATTAGTCGCAATCAGCCCCAGCATTTT	CSVLISRNQPQHF
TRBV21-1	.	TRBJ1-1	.	TGTGCCAGCAGCGCGGGGACAGGGGGCCGGACTGAAGCTTTCTTT	CASSAGTGGRTEAFF
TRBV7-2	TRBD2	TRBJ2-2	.	TGTGCCAGCAGCTCCCAAGCCCGGGGAGGGATTGCCGGGGAGCTGTTTTTT	CASSSQARGGIAGELFF
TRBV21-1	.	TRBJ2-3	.	TGTGCCAGCAGCAAAGTGGGGGGGAGCACAGATACGCAGTATTTT	CASSKVGGSTDTQYF
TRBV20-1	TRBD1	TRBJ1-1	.	TGCAGTGCTCCCACGACAGGGTGGGCTTTCTTT	CSAPTTGWAFF
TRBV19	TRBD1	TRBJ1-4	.	TGTGCCAGCCTTGACAGGGTCGAGGAAAAACTGTTTTTT	CASLDRVEEKLFF
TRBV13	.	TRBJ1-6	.	TGTGCCAGCAGCTTAATGCGGGGGCCGGGAAGGACGGATTCACCCCTCCACTTT	CASSLMRGPGRTDSPLHF